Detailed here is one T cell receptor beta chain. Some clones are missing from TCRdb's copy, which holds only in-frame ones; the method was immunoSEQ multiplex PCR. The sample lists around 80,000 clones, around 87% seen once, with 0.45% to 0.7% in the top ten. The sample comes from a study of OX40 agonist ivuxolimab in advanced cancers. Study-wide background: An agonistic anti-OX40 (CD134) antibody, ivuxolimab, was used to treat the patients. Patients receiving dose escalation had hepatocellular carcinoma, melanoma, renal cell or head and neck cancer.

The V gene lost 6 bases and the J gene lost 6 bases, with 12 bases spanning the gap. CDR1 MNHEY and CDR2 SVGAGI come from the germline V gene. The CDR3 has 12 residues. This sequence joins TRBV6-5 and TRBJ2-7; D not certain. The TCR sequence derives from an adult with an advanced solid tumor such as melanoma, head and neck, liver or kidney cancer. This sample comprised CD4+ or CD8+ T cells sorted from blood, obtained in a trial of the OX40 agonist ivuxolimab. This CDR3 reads CASRPRAGEQYF. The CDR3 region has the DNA TGTGCCAGCAGACCCCGGGCAGGCGAGCAGTACTTC.